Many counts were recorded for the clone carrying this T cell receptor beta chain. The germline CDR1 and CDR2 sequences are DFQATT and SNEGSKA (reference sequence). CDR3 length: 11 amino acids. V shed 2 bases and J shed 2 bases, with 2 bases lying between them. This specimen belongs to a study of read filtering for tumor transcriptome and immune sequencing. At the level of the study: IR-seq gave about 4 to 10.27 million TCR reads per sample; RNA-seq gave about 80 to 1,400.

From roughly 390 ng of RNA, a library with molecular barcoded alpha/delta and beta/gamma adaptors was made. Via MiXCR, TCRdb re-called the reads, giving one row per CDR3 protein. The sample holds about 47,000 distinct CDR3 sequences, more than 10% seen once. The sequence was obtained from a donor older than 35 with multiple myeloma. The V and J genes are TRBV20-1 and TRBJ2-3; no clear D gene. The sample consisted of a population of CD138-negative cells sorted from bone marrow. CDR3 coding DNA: TGCAGTGCTAGACCCACAGATACGCAGTATTTT. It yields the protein CSARPTDTQYF.